These 19 T cell receptor beta chains came from one sample sequenced in a study of cytomegalovirus exposure and HLA in healthy donors. PCR was performed using 60 Vbeta and 13 Jbeta primers. The assay was immunoSEQ multiplex PCR, and TCRdb's table has in-frame clones only and misses some. The data contain some 130,000 clones, less than 65% of them singletons. Material for sequencing was PBMCs. Receptors originate from a man aged 35-49 years in good health and CMV-seropositive.

This clone was seen only a few times. The CDR3 nucleotides are TGTGCCAGCACTGGACAGGGATCTCGCAATCAGCCCCAGCATTTT. It yields the protein CASTGQGSRNQPQHF. This chain links TRBV2 with TRBJ1-5; 8 positions match TRBD1. With V trimmed by 7 bases and J by 2 bases, 7 bases remained unmatched. The germline CDR1 and CDR2 sequences are SNHLY and FYNNEI. There are 15 residues in the CDR3. The variable domain in full, completed from reference TRBV2 and TRBJ1-5, reads EPEVTQTPSHQVTQMGQEVILRCVPISNHLYFYWYRQILGQKVEFLVSFYNNEISEKSEIFDDQFSVERPDGSNFTLKIRSTKLEDSAMYFCASTGQGSRNQPQHFGDGTRLSIL.

The chain carries TRBV2 and TRBJ1-5; TRBD1 matches at 9 bases. The CDR3 loop spans 15 amino acids. J gave up 1 base and V 6 bases, and 4 bases lay outside the gene matches. Germline loops: CDR1 SNHLY, CDR2 FYNNEI. The CDR3 reads CASRTGGVSNQPQHF. In DNA, the CDR3 is TGTGCCAGCAGGACAGGGGGGGTAAGCAATCAGCCCCAGCATTTT.

The gene calls are TRBV5-1 and TRBJ2-7; perhaps TRBD1 as D (5 bases). With 3 bases removed from V and 5 bases from J, the gap between germline ends came to 9 bases. The germline V gene has CDR1 SGHRS and CDR2 YFSETQ. This CDR3 comprises 12 residues. CDR3 in amino acids: CASSSQGDEQYF. CDR3 nucleotides: TGCGCCAGCAGCTCGCAGGGCGACGAGCAGTACTTC.

In DNA, the CDR3 is TGTGCCAGCAGCCCTAACAGGGGCGGGCGCACTGAAGCTTTCTTT. Protein: CASSPNRGGRTEAFF. The chain combines TRBV7-3 with TRBJ1-1, with 7 bases fitting TRBD1. The CDR3 has 15 residues. Unmatched junction bases numbered 10, after V lost 5 bases and J lost 4 bases. The V gene's germline CDR1 is SGHTA and CDR2 FQGTGA.

Only a few counts were recorded for this clone. V gene TRBV11-2 combines with J gene TRBJ2-2; TRBD1 matches at 8 bases. Per the germline V gene, CDR1 is SGHAT and CDR2 is FQNNGV. With 6 bases clipped from V and 5 bases from J, the junction kept 8 bases outside the gene matches. This CDR3 region has 15 residues. Written as DNA, the CDR3 is TGTGCCAGCAGTCCCGGGACAGGAAGGACCGGGGAGCTGTTTTTT. It translates to CASSPGTGRTGELFF.

J is TRBJ2-1 and V is TRBV13; 14 bases are shared with TRBD2. The CDR3 is 16 amino acids. V trimming: 6 bases; J trimming: 7 bases; junction bases outside the gene matches: 8. CDR1 and CDR2 from the germline V gene are PRHDT and FYEKMQ (reference sequence). The CDR3 here is CASSSSGTSGSNEQFF. In DNA form, the CDR3 reads TGTGCCAGCAGTTCTTCCGGGACTAGCGGGAGTAATGAGCAGTTCTTC. Drawing the rest from reference TRBV13 and TRBJ2-1, the complete variable domain is AAGVIQSPRHLIKEKRETATLKCYPIPRHDTVYWYQQGPGQDPQFLISFYEKMQSDKGSIPDRFSAQQFSDYHSELNMSSLELGDSALYFCASSSSGTSGSNEQFFGPGTRLTVL.

The DNA of the CDR3 is TGTGCCAGTACAAAAGGACAGACGAACACCGGGGAGCTGTTTTTT. It is translated as CASTKGQTNTGELFF. This chain uses TRBV19 with TRBJ2-2; D might be TRBD1 (6 bases). V was cut by 7 bases and J by 0 bases, with 12 bases left in between. The germline CDR1 and CDR2 sequences are LNHDA and SQIVND (reference sequence). The CDR3 extends over 15 amino acids.

The CDR3 DNA is TGTGCCAGCAGTACCGGGACAGGGGGGACCTACGAGCAGTACTTC. Its protein is CASSTGTGGTYEQYF. The rearrangement uses TRBV9 and TRBJ2-7; 11 bases map to TRBD1. The length of the CDR3 is 15 residues. Germline lookup yields CDR1 SGDLS and CDR2 YYNGEE. Trimming cost V 5 bases and J 2 bases; bases outside gene matches: 6.

The chain joins TRBV29-1 to TRBJ1-2, with D perhaps TRBD1 (6 bases). V shed 1 base and J shed 2 bases, with 8 bases lying between them. Germline V gene sequence: CDR1 SQVTM, CDR2 ANQGSEA. The CDR3 consists of 13 residues. CDR3: CSVEATGNYGYTF. CDR3 coding DNA: TGCAGCGTTGAAGCCACAGGGAACTATGGCTACACCTTC.

V is TRBV15 and J is TRBJ2-4; 14 bases are a match to TRBD2. CDR1 and CDR2 (germline): LNHNV, YYDKDF (reference sequence). The CDR3 is 15 amino acids. Trimming at V came to 9 bases and at J to 9 bases, leaving 10 bases not matched to a gene. CDR3 in amino acids: CATQTSGRAEAIQYF. For the CDR3, the DNA is TGTGCCACTCAGACTAGCGGGAGGGCCGAGGCCATTCAGTACTTC.

The V and J genes are TRBV4-2 and TRBJ2-1, with 13 bases aligning to TRBD2. Germline CDR1 is LGHNA and CDR2 is YNFKEQ. This CDR3 spans 16 amino acids. J was trimmed by 5 bases and V by 4 bases; bases with no gene match: 5. CDR3: CASSRPGLAGDNEQFF. CDR3 sequence (DNA): TGTGCCAGCAGCCGCCCCGGACTAGCGGGAGACAATGAGCAGTTCTTC.

This chain connects TRBV5-6 to TRBJ1-1; the D is unclear. V lost 4 bases, J lost 1 base, and 14 bases lay in between. The CDR3 length is 15 residues. Germline-derived CDR1 and CDR2 are SGHDT and YYEEEE. The CDR3 sequence is CASSTWAGANTEAFF. In DNA, the CDR3 is TGTGCCAGCAGCACCTGGGCGGGCGCGAACACTGAAGCTTTCTTT.

The genes are TRBV19 and TRBJ1-1; D ambiguous. Germline V gene lookup returns CDR1 LNHDA and CDR2 SQIVND (reference sequence). V gave up 5 bases and J gave up 5 bases, with 12 bases separating them. The CDR3 runs to 13 residues. The CDR3: CASSSLLTTEAFF. CDR3 in DNA: TGTGCCAGTAGTTCTCTACTGACTACTGAAGCTTTCTTT.

This clone was seen only once. V usage is TRBV10-3 and J usage is TRBJ2-2; TRBD1 agrees at 10 bases. Germline V gene data show CDR1 as ENHRY and CDR2 as SYGVKD. V lost 9 bases to trimming and J lost 2 bases; unmatched junction nucleotides: 3. CDR3 length: 14 residues. The CDR3 DNA follows: TGTGCCATTGGACAGGGGGGTAACACCGGGGAGCTGTTTTTT. It encodes CAIGQGGNTGELFF.

This CDR3 is CASSFRDRPLKTQYF. Written as DNA, the CDR3 is TGTGCCAGCAGCTTTCGGGATCGTCCGCTCAAGACCCAGTACTTC. This chain joins TRBV12-1 and TRBJ2-5; TRBD2 is taken as the D call from the table, unchecked against the DNA. TRBV12-1 is annotated as a pseudogene. CDR3 length equals 15 residues.

The sample holds a few counts of this clone. The V and J genes are TRBV19 and TRBJ2-7; 14 nucleotides agree with TRBD2. This CDR3 region has 17 residues. The V gene end was trimmed by 4 bases and the J gene end by 4 bases; junction bases not matched to a gene: 9. Germline CDR1 is LNHDA and CDR2 is SQIVND (reference sequence). CDR3 nucleotide sequence: TGTGCCAGTAGTAACGGACTAGCGGGAGGTCCCTCTTACGAGCAGTACTTC. Protein product: CASSNGLAGGPSYEQYF. The full variable domain, completed using reference TRBV19 and TRBJ2-7, is DGGITQSPKYLFRKEGQNVTLSCEQNLNHDAMYWYRQDPGQGLRLIYYSQIVNDFQKGDIAEGYSVSREKKESFPLTVTSAQKNPTAFYLCASSNGLAGGPSYEQYFGPGTRLTVT.

In DNA form, the CDR3 reads TGTGCCATCAGTGAGACAGGGGCCAACACTGAAGCTTTCTTT. It yields the protein CAISETGANTEAFF. J is TRBJ1-1 and V is TRBV10-3, with 7 bases fitting TRBD1. From germline, CDR1 is ENHRY and CDR2 SYGVKD. CDR3 length: 14 residues. Trimming at V came to 2 bases and at J to 2 bases, leaving 2 bases not matched to a gene.

This chain links TRBV2 with TRBJ1-1; 9 bases agree with TRBD1. Germline assignment: CDR1 SNHLY and CDR2 FYNNEI. Losses at the gene ends were 8 bases for V and 11 bases for J; bases not matched to a gene: 15. CDR3 length: 14 residues. CDR3 coding DNA: TGTGCCAGCGGTGGACAGGGGACTACCAGAGCGGCTTTCTTT. It encodes CASGGQGTTRAAFF.

The V call is TRBV2, the J call TRBJ2-4, with 14 bases aligning to TRBD2. This CDR3 comprises 16 residues. J lost 8 bases, V lost 8 bases, and 11 bases had no gene match. Germline loops: CDR1 SNHLY, CDR2 FYNNEI. For the CDR3, the DNA is TGTGCCAGCTGTCGGGGGACTAGCGGGAGAGGGGACATTCAGTACTTC. Protein product: CASCRGTSGRGDIQYF. The variable domain in full, completed from reference TRBV2 and TRBJ2-4, reads EPEVTQTPSHQVTQMGQEVILRCVPISNHLYFYWYRQILGQKVEFLVSFYNNEISEKSEIFDDQFSVERPDGSNFTLKIRSTKLEDSAMYFCASCRGTSGRGDIQYFGAGTRLSVL.